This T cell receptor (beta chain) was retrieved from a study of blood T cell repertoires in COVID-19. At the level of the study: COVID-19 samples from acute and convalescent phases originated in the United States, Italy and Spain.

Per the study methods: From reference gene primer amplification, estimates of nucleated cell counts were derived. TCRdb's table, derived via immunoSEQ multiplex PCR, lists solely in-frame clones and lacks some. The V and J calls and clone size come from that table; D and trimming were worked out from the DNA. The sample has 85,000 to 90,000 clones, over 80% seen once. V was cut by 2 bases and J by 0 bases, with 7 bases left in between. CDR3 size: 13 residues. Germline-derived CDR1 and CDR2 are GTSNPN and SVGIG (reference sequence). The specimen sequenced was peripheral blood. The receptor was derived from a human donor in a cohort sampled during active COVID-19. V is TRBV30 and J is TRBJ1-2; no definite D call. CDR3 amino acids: CAWSRVANYGYTF. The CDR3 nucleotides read TGTGCCTGGAGTCGCGTAGCTAACTATGGCTACACCTTC. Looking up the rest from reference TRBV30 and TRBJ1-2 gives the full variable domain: SQTIHQWPATLVQPVGSPLSLECTVEGTSNPNLYWYRQAAGRGLQLLFYSVGIGQISSEVPQNLSASRPQDRQFILSSKKLLLSDSGFYLCAWSRVANYGYTFGSGTRLTVV.